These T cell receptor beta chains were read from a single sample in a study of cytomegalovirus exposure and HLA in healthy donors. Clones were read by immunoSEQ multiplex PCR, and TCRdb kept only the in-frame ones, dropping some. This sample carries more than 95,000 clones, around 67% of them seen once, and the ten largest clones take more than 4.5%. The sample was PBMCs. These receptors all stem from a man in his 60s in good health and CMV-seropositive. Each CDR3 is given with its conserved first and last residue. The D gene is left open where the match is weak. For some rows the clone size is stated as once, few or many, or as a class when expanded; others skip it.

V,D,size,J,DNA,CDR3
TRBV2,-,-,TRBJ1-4,TGTGCCAGCAGTGGGAGGGGCAATGAAAAACTGTTTTTT,CASSGRGNEKLFF
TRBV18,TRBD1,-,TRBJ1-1,TGTGCCAGCTCACCATACATGGAGACAGGGAGCGACATGAACACTGAAGCTTTCTTT,CASSPYMETGSDMNTEAFF
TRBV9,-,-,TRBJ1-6,TGTGCCAGCAGCGTGGGGGGGAGTTCTAATTCACCCCTCCACTTT,CASSVGGSSNSPLHF
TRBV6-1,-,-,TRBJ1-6,TGTGCCAGCAAGATGACAGAGTTCTATAATTCACCCCTCCACTTT,CASKMTEFYNSPLHF
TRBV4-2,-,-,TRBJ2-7,TGTGCCAGCAGCCAAAACGGGAGAGGGGACGAGCAGTACTTC,CASSQNGRGDEQYF
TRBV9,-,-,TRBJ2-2,TGTGCCAGCAACCGGAGGACCGGGGAGCTGTTTTTT,CASNRRTGELFF
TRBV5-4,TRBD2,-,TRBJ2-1,TGTGCCAGCAGCAGGACTAGCGGGGGGATTAGGGATGAGCAGTTCTTC,CASSRTSGGIRDEQFF
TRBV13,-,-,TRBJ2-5,TGTGCCAGCAGCCCCGACACTAGCTTGGAGACCCAGTACTTC,CASSPDTSLETQYF
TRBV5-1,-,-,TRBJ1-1,TGCGCCAGCAGCCCCCTCGGGGTGGCAGAAGCTTTCTTT,CASSPLGVAEAFF
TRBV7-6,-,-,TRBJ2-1,TGTGCCAGCAGCTTAGTAGTACCACAGCTTTCCTACAATGAGCAGTTCTTC,CASSLVVPQLSYNEQFF
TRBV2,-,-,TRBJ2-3,TGTGCCAGCAGTGAAGCAGGCCCGGCAGGGGCGCAGTATTTT,CASSEAGPAGAQYF
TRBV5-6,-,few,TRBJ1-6,TGTGCCAGCAGCCAAAACTATAATTCACCCCTCCACTTT,CASSQNYNSPLHF
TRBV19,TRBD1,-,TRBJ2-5,TGTGCCAGTAGTCTATCGACAGGGTACCAAGAGACCCAGTACTTC,CASSLSTGYQETQYF
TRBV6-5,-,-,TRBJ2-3,TGTGCCAGCAGTTATTGGGGGCAGGGAAGGGATACGCAGTATTTT,CASSYWGQGRDTQYF
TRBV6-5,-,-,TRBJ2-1,TGTGCCAGCAGTTACTCATCAGGGTACAATGAGCAGTTCTTC,CASSYSSGYNEQFF
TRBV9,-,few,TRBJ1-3,TGTGCCAGCAGCGAGGGGGGAAACACCATATATTTT,CASSEGGNTIYF
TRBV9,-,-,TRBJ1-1,TGTGCCAGCATAAAAATCGGGGTGATGAACACTGAAGCTTTCTTT,CASIKIGVMNTEAFF
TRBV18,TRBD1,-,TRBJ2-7,TGTGCCAGCTCTCCAAGCAGTCGACAGGGATACGAGCAGTACTTC,CASSPSSRQGYEQYF
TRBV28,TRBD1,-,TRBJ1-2,TGTGCCAGCAGTGCCCCCGGGACAGCTAACTATGGCTACACCTTC,CASSAPGTANYGYTF
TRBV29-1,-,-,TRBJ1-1,TGCAGCGTTGGGGGAGGCGGCCTTGAAGCTTTCTTT,CSVGGGGLEAFF
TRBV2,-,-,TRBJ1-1,TGTGCCAGCATAAGGGGGAACACTGAAGCTTTCTTT,CASIRGNTEAFF
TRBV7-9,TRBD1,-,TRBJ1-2,TGTGCCAGCAGCTTAGTCAGGGGGCAAGGCTACACCTTC,CASSLVRGQGYTF
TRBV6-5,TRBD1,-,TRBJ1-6,TGTGCCAGCAGGAGGGACAGCCTTAATTCACCCCTCCACTTT,CASRRDSLNSPLHF
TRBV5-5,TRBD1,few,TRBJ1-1,TGTGCCAGCAGCCGGGACAGAAACACTGAAGCTTTCTTT,CASSRDRNTEAFF
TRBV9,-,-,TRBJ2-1,TGTGCCAGCAGTCGACAGGACGAATCCTACAATGAGCAGTTCTTC,CASSRQDESYNEQFF
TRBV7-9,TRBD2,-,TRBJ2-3,TGTGCCAGCAGCTTGGGACTAGCGGGGGTAGATACGCAGTATTTT,CASSLGLAGVDTQYF
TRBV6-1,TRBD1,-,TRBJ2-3,TGTGCCAGCATCCTGGACAGGGGGGGAAGGGCGCAGTATTTT,CASILDRGGRAQYF
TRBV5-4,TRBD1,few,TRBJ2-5,TGTGCCAGCAGCCGATCATCCGGGACAGAAGAGACCCAGTACTTC,CASSRSSGTEETQYF
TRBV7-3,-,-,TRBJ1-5,TGTGCCAGCAGCCCAGTCGGGGGGGCCGGGCAGCCCCAGCATTTT,CASSPVGGAGQPQHF
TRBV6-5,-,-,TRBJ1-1,TGTGCCAGCAGTTCCCCCGGAGGGGCTCGGGGCGCTTTCTTT,CASSSPGGARGAFF
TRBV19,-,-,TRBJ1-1,TGTGCCAGTCAAAGGGGGACCCTCATGAACACTGAAGCTTTCTTT,CASQRGTLMNTEAFF
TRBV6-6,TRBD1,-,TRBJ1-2,TGTGCCAGCAGCCTTGACAGGGCGGGTGGCTACACCTTC,CASSLDRAGGYTF
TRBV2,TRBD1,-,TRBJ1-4,TGTGCCAGCAGGCGGGGACAGAACCCTGAGGAAAAACTGTTTTTT,CASRRGQNPEEKLFF
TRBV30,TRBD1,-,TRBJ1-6,TGTGCCTGGAGTGTCCCGACAGGGAGCTCCTATAATTCACCCCTCCACTTT,CAWSVPTGSSYNSPLHF
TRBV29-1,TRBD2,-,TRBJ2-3,TGCAGCGTGGGGACTAGCGGTACGCAGTATTTT,CSVGTSGTQYF
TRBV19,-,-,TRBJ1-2,TGTGCCAGTAGTAACAGATATGGCTACACCTTC,CASSNRYGYTF
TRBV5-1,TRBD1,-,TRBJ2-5,TGCGCCAGCAGATCCGGGACAGGGGAGAGCCAGTACTTC,CASRSGTGESQYF
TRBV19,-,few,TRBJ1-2,TGTGCCAGTAGTATTCGAGATGGCTACACCTTC,CASSIRDGYTF
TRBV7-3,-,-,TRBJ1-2,TGTGCCAGCAGCCCCGACGGAGCTAACTATGGCTACACCTTC,CASSPDGANYGYTF
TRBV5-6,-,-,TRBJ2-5,TGTGCCAGCGATCGTGGGGGGATGAAGACCCAGTACTTC,CASDRGGMKTQYF
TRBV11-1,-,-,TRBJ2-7,TGTGCCAGCAGCTCAGGGGTGTACGAGCAGTACTTC,CASSSGVYEQYF
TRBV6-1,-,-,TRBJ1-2,TGTGCCAGCACCGAGGCCAGAGCGCGGGGCTACACCTTC,CASTEARARGYTF
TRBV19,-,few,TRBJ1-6,TGTGCCGGACAGAACACCCGGAGCTCCTATAATTCACCCCTCCACTTT,CAGQNTRSSYNSPLHF
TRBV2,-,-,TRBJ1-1,TGTGCCAGCACGAGCCTCGGACAGCCGAACACTGAAGCTTTCTTT,CASTSLGQPNTEAFF
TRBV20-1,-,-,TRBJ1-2,TGCAGTGCTAAGGTCAGGGATGGCTACACCTTC,CSAKVRDGYTF
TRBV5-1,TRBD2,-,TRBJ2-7,TGCGCCAGCAGCTTGGGGGCGGGGGGACCCTACGAGCAGTACTTC,CASSLGAGGPYEQYF
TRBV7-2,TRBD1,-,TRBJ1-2,TGTGCCAGCAGCGCTGGGACAGCTAACTATGGCTACACCTTC,CASSAGTANYGYTF
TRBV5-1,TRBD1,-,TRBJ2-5,TGCGCCAGCAGCTTACAGGGACAGGGGGCCGGAGAGACCCAGTACTTC,CASSLQGQGAGETQYF
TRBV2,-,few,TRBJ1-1,TGTGCCAGCATTGGAGGAGATGGGATCACAGGGATCACTGAAGCTTTCTTT,CASIGGDGITGITEAFF
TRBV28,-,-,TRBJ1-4,TGTGCCAGCAGTTCCGGTGAGGGAAGTGAAAAACTGTTTTTT,CASSSGEGSEKLFF
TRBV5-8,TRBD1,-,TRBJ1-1,TGTGCCAGCAGCTGGGGTAGGACAGGGGATCCCTTCTTT,CASSWGRTGDPFF
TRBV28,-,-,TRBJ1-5,TGTGCCAGCCATGGCAGGGAGGAGAAGCATTTT,CASHGREEKHF
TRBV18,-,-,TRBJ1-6,TGTGCCAGCTCACCACCGTTGGAAAGGAGTAATTCACCCCTCCACTTT,CASSPPLERSNSPLHF
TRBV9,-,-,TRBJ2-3,TGTGCCAGCAGCCCCCCTGGCGGGGGCGTAGATACGCAGTATTTT,CASSPPGGGVDTQYF
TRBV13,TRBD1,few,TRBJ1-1,TGTGCCAGCAGCTTAGGCGAGACAGGGTGGACTGAAGCTTTCTTT,CASSLGETGWTEAFF
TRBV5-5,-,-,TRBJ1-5,TGTGCCAGCAGCGAACGAGGATCTGCTCAGCCCCAGCATTTT,CASSERGSAQPQHF
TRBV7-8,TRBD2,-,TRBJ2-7,TGTGCCAGCAGCTTAGGGGCTAGCGGGGGGGCCTACGAGCAGTACTTC,CASSLGASGGAYEQYF
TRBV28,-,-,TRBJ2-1,TGTGCCAGCAGCCCGTACTGGCGGGGGCCCCAGGGGCAGTTCTTC,CASSPYWRGPQGQFF